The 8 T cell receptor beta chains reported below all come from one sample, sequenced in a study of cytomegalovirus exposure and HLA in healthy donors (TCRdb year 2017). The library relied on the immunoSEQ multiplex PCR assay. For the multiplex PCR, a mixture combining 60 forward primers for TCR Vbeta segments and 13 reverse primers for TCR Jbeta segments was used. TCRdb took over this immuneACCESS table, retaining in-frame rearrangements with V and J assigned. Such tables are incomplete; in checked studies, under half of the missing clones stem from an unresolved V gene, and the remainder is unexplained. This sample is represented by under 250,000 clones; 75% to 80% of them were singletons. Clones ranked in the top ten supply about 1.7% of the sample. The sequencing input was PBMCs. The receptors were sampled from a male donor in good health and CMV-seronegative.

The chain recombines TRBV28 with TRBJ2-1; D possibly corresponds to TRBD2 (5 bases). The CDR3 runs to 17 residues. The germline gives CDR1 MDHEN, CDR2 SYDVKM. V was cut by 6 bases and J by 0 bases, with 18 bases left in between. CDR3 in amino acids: CASSRSKTRRSYNEQFF. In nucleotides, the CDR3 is TGTGCCAGCAGCCGCTCAAAAACTAGACGCTCCTACAATGAGCAGTTCTTC.

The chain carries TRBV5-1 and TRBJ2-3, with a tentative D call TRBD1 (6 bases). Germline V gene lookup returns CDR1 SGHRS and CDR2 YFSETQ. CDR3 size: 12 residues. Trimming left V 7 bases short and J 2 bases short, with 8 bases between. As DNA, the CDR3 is TGCGCCAGCGGACAGACCACAGATACGCAGTATTTT. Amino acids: CASGQTTDTQYF.

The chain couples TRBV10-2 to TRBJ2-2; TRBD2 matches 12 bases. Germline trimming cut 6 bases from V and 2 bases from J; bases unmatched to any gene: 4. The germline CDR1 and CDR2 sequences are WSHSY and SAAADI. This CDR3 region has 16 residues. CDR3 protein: CASRILAGGNTGELFF. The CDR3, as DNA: TGCGCCAGCAGGATACTAGCGGGGGGAAACACCGGGGAGCTGTTTTTT.

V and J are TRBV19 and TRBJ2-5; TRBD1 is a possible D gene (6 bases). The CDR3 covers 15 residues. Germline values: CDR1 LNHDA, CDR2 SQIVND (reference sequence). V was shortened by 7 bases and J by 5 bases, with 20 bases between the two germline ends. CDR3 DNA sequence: TGTGCCAGTACCGCCACCCAGACAGGCCGGGAGACCCAGTACTTC. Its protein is CASTATQTGRETQYF.

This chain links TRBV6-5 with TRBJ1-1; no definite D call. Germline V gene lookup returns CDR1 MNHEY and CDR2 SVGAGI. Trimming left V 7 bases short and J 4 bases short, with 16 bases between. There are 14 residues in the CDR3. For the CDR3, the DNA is TGTGCCAGCACCGACCGCGACACCGTCACTGAAGCTTTCTTT. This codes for CASTDRDTVTEAFF.

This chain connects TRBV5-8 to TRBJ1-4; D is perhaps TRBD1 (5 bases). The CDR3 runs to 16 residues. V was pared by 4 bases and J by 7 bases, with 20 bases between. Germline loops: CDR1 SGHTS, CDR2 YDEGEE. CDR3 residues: CASSPAWGGVGEKLFF. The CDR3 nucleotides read TGTGCCAGCAGCCCGGCGTGGGGGGGAGTGGGTGAAAAACTGTTTTTT. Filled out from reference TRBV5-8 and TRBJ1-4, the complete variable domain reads EAGVTQSPTHLIKTRGQQATLRCSPISGHTSVYWYQQALGLGLQFLLWYDEGEERNRGNFPPRFSGRQFPNYSSELNVNALELEDSALYLCASSPAWGGVGEKLFFGSGTQLSVL.

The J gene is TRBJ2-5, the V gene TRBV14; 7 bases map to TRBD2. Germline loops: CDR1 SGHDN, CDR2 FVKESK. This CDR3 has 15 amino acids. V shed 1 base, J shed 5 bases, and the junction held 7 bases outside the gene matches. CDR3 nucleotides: TGTGCCAGCAGCCAAGGAACACTAGCGCGCGAGACCCAGTACTTC. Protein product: CASSQGTLARETQYF. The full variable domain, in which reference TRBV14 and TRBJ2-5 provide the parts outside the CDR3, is EAGVTQFPSHSVIEKGQTVTLRCDPISGHDNLYWYRRVMGKEIKFLLHFVKESKQDESGMPNNRFLAERTGGTYSTLKVQPAELEDSGVYFCASSQGTLARETQYFGPGTRLLVL.

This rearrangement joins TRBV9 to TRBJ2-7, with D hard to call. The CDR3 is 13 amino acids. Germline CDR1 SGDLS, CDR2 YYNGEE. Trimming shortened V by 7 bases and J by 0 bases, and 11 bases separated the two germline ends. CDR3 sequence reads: CASARGSSYEQYF. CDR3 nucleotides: TGTGCCAGCGCTAGAGGAAGCTCCTACGAGCAGTACTTC.